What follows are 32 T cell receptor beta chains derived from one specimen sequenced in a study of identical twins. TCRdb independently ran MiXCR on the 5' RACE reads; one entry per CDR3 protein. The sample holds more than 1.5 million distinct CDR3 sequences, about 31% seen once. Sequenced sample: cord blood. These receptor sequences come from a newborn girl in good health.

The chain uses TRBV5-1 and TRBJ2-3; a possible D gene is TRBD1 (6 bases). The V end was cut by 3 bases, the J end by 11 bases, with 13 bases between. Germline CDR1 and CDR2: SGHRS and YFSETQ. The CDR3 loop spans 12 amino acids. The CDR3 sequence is CASSYYPGQQYF. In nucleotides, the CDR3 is TGCGCCAGCAGCTATTACCCGGGACAGCAGTATTTT.

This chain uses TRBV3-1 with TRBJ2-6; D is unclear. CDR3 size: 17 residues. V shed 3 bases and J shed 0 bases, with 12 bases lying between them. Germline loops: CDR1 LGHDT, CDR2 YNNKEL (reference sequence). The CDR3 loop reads CASSHSYANSGANVLTF. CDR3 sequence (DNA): TGTGCCAGCAGCCACTCGTATGCTAACTCTGGGGCCAACGTCCTGACTTTC.

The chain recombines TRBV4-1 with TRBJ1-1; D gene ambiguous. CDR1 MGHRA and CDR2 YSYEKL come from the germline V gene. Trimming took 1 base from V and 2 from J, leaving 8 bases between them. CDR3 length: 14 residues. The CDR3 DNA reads TGCGCCAGCAGCCAAGCTTGGAGAAACACTGAAGCTTTCTTT. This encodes CASSQAWRNTEAFF.

DNA for the CDR3: TGTGCCAGCAGCTTCTTTAGCGGGGCCAGGGGCACAGATACGCAGTATTTT. It specifies CASSFFSGARGTDTQYF. V usage is TRBV7-2 and J usage is TRBJ2-3, with 8 nucleotides matching TRBD2. The CDR3 has 17 residues. Germline CDR1 and CDR2: SGHTA and FQGNSA. Trimming took 3 bases from V and 1 from J; bases not matched to a gene: 9.

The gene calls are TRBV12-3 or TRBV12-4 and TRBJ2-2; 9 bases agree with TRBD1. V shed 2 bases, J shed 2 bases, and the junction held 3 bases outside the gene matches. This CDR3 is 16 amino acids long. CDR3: CASSLWTGVNTGELFF. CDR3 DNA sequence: TGTGCCAGCAGTTTATGGACAGGGGTAAACACCGGGGAGCTGTTTTTT.

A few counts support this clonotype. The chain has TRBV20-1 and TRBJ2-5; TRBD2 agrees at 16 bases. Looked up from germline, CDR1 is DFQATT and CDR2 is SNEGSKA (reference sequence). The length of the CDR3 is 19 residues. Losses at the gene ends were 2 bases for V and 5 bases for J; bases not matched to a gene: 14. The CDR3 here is CSARPTGLAGGKSLETQYF. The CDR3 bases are TGCAGTGCTAGACCGACGGGACTAGCGGGAGGGAAGAGTCTGGAGACCCAGTACTTC.

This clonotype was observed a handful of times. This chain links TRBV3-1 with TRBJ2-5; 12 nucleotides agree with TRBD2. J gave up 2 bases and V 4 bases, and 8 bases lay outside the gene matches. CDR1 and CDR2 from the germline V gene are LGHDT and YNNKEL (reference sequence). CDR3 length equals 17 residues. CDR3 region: CASSLLAGGPRQETQYF. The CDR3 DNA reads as TGTGCCAGCAGCCTTCTAGCGGGGGGGCCTAGGCAAGAGACCCAGTACTTC.

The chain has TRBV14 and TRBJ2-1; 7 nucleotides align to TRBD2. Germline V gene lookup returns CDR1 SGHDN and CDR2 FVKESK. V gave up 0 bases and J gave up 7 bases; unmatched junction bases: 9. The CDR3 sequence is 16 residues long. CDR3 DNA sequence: TGTGCCAGCAGCCAAGATTGGGGGAGGGTAAGAAATGAGCAGTTCTTC. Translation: CASSQDWGRVRNEQFF.

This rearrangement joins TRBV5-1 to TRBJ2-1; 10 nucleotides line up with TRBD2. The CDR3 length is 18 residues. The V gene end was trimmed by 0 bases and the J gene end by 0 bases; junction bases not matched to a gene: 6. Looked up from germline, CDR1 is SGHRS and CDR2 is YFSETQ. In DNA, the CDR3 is TGCGCCAGCAGCTTGGGAATAGCGGGGGGCAGCTCCTACAATGAGCAGTTCTTC. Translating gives CASSLGIAGGSSYNEQFF.

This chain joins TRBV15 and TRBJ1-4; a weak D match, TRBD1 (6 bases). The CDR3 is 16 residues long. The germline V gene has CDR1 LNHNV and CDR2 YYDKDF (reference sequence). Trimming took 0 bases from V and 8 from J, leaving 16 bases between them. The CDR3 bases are TGTGCCACCAGCAGAGATCGAGCTAGGGGGGGGGAAAAACTGTTTTTT. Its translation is CATSRDRARGGEKLFF.

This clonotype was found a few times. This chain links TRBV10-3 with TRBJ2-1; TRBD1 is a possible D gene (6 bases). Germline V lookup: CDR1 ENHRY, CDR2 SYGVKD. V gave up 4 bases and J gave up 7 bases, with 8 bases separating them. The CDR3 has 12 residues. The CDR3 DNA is TGTGCCATCAGTGTTACAGGGAATGAGCAGTTCTTC. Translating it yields CAISVTGNEQFF.

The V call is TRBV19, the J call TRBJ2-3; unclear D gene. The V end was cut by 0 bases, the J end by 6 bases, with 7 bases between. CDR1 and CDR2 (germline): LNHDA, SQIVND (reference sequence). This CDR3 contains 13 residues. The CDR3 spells CASSIDLTDTQYF. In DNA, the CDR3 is TGTGCCAGTAGTATAGATCTAACCGATACGCAGTATTTT.

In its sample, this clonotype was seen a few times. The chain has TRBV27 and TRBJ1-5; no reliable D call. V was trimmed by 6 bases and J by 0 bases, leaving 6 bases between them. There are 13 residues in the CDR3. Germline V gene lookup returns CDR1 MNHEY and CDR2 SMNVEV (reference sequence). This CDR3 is CASSHNSNQPQHF. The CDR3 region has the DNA TGTGCCAGCAGCCACAATAGCAATCAGCCCCAGCATTTT.

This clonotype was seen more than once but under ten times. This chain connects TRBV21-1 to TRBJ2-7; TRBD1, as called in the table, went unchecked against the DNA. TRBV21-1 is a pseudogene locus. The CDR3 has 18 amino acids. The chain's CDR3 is CASSKAERTGQGSYEQYF. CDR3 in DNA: TGTGCCAGCAGCAAAGCTGAACGGACGGGACAGGGCTCCTACGAGCAGTACTTC.

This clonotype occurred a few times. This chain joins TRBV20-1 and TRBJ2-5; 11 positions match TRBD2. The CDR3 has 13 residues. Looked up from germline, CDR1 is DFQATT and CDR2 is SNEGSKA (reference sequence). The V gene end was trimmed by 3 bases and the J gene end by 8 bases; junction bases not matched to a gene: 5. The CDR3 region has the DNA TGCAGTGCTAGTACTAGCGGGGGTTATACCCAGTACTTC. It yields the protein CSASTSGGYTQYF.

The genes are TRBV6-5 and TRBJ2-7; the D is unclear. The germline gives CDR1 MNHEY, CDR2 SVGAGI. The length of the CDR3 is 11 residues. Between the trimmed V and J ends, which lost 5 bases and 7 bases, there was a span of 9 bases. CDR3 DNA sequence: TGTGCCAGCAGTGCCCCGGGTGAGCAGTACTTC. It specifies CASSAPGEQYF.

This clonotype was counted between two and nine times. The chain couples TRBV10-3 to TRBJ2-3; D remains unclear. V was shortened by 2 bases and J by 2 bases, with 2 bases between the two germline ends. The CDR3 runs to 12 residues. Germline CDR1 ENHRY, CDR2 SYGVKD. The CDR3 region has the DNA TGTGCCATCAGTGAGCTCACAGATACGCAGTATTTT. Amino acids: CAISELTDTQYF.

The CDR3 region has the DNA TGCAGTGCTAGAAGAAGACAGGGCCAGTACTTC. Translation gives CSARRRQGQYF. The rearrangement uses TRBV20-1 and TRBJ2-5; 7 bases line up with TRBD1. Germline V CDR1 and CDR2: DFQATT, SNEGSKA (reference sequence). Trimming cost V 2 bases and J 10 bases; bases outside gene matches: 4. The CDR3 extends over 11 amino acids.

As DNA, the CDR3 is TGTGCCAGCAGCCGGAGCGTTGTCCTTCGGGACAGGTGGAAACATGGCTACACCTTC. This sequence encodes CASSRSVVLRDRWKHGYTF. The chain is built from TRBV7-9 and TRBJ1-2; 8 bases line up with TRBD1. The CDR3 loop spans 19 amino acids. The J segment lost 6 bases and the V segment lost 5 bases, leaving 23 bases of the junction unmatched. Germline loops: CDR1 SEHNR, CDR2 FQNEAQ (reference sequence).

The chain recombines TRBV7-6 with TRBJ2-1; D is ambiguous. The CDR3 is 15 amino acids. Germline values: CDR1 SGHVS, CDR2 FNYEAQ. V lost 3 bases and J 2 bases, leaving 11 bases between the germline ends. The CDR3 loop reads CASSFMGSPYNEQFF. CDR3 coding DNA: TGTGCCAGCAGCTTTATGGGGTCCCCCTACAATGAGCAGTTCTTC.

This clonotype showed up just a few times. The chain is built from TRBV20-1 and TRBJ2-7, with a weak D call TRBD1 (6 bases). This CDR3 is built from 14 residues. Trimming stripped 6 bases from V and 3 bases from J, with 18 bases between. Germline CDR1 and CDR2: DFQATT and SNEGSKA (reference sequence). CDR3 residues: CSAPVRGSGYEQYF. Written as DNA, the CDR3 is TGCAGTGCCCCCGTCAGGGGATCTGGCTACGAGCAGTACTTC.

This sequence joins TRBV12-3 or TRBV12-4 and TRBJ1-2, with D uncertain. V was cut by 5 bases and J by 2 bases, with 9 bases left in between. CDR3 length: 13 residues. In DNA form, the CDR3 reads TGTGCCAGCAGTACCGACCCGAACTATGGCTACACCTTC. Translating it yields CASSTDPNYGYTF.

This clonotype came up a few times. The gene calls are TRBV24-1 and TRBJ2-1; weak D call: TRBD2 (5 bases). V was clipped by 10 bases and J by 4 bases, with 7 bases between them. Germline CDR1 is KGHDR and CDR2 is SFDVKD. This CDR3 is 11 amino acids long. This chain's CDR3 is CATGRYNEQFF. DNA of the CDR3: TGTGCCACAGGGAGATACAATGAGCAGTTCTTC.

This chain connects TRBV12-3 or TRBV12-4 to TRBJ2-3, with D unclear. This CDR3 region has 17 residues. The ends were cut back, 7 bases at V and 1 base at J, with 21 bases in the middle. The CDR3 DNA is TGTGCCAGCACCAGCCGAGACTGGTTACCTGGCACAGATACGCAGTATTTT. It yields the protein CASTSRDWLPGTDTQYF.

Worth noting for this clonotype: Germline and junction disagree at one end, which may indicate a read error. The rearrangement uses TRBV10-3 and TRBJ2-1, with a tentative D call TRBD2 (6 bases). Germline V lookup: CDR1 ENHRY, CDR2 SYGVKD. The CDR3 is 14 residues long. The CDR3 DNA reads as TGTGCCATCGGTGAGTCTGCTAGCGCTGGTGAGCAGTTCTTC. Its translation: CAIGESASAGEQFF.

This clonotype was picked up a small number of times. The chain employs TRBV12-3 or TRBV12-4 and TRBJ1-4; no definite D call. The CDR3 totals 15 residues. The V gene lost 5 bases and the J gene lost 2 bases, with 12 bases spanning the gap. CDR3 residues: CASSSDRYTNEKLFF. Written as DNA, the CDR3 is TGTGCCAGCAGTAGCGACCGATACACTAATGAAAAACTGTTTTTT.

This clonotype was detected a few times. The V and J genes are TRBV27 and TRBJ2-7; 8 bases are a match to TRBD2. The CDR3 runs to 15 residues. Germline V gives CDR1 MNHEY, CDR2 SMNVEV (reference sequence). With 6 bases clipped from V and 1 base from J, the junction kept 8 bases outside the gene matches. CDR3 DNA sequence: TGTGCCAGCAGACACACCGTAGCGGGATCCTACGAGCAGTACTTC. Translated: CASRHTVAGSYEQYF.

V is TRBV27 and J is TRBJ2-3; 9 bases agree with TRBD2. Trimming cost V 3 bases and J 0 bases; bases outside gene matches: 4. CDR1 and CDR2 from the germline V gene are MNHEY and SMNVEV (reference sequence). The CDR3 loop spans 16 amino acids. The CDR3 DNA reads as TGTGCCAGCAGTTTGCTGCGGGGGGGTAGCACAGATACGCAGTATTTT. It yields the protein CASSLLRGGSTDTQYF.

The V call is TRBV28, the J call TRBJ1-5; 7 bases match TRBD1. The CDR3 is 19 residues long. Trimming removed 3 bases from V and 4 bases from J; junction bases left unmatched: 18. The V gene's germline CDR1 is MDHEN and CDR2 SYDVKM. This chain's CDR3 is CASSFPIAPGQWINQPQHF. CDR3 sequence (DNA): TGTGCCAGCAGTTTTCCCATAGCACCGGGACAGTGGATTAATCAGCCCCAGCATTTT.

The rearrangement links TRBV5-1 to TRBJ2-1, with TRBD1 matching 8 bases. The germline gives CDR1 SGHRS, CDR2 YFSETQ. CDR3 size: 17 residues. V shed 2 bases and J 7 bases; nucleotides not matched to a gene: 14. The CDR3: CASSFGNRGYPSNEQFF. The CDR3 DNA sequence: TGCGCCAGCAGCTTTGGGAACAGGGGGTATCCCTCTAATGAGCAGTTCTTC.

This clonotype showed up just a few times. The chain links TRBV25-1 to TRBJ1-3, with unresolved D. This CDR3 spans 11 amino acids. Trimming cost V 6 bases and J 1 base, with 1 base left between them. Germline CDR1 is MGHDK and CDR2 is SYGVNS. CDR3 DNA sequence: TGTGCCAGCAGGTCTGGAAACACCATATATTTT. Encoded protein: CASRSGNTIYF.

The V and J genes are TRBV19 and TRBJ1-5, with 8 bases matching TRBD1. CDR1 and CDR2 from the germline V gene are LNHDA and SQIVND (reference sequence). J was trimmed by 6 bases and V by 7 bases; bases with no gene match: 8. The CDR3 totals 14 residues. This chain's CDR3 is CASTSSGGGQPQHF. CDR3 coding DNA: TGTGCCAGTACCTCATCAGGGGGCGGTCAGCCCCAGCATTTT.